The next 15 T cell receptor beta chains were all read from a single sample in a study of blood T cell repertoires in COVID-19. Repertoires were generated with immunoSEQ multiplex PCR, while TCRdb's copy carries only in-frame clones and drops some. The repertoire consists of tens of thousands of clones, with around 90% occurring once and the leading ten covering about 2.6%. Sample: peripheral blood. The origin of the receptors is a man aged 50-59 years with active COVID-19.

The chain employs TRBV7-3 and TRBJ2-3, with D unclear. This CDR3 region has 13 residues. Per the germline V gene, CDR1 is SGHTA and CDR2 is FQGTGA. Trimming left V 1 base short and J 3 bases short, with 5 bases between. Here the CDR3 DNA reads TGTGCCAGCAGCTTAAGCGCGACAGATACGCAGTATTTT. Protein: CASSLSATDTQYF.

This chain connects TRBV4-1 to TRBJ2-1; 16 bases are a match to TRBD2. Trimming cost V 5 bases and J 7 bases; bases outside gene matches: 14. The CDR3 runs to 19 residues. Germline-derived CDR1 and CDR2 are MGHRA and YSYEKL. CDR3 sequence: CASSSGLAGGLKRWNEQFF. The CDR3 DNA follows: TGCGCCAGCAGCTCGGGACTAGCGGGGGGGCTGAAAAGGTGGAATGAGCAGTTCTTC.

CDR3 bases: TGCGCCAGCAGCTGGACAGGGAACTACTACGAGCAGTACTTC. Residues: CASSWTGNYYEQYF. The rearrangement uses TRBV5-1 and TRBJ2-7; TRBD1 aligns across 8 bases. The CDR3 has 14 residues. Trimming at V came to 3 bases and at J to 3 bases, leaving 5 bases not matched to a gene. Germline V CDR1 and CDR2: SGHRS, YFSETQ. Together with reference TRBV5-1 and TRBJ2-7, the CDR3 gives the full variable domain: KAGVTQTPRYLIKTRGQQVTLSCSPISGHRSVSWYQQTPGQGLQFLFEYFSETQRNKGNFPGRFSGRQFSNSRSEMNVSTLELGDSALYLCASSWTGNYYEQYFGPGTRLTVT.

The chain joins TRBV11-2 to TRBJ2-1; 15 bases match TRBD2. The length of the CDR3 is 17 residues. The germline V gene encodes CDR1 SGHAT and CDR2 FQNNGV. With 7 bases clipped from V and 9 bases from J, the junction kept 13 bases outside the gene matches. CDR3 nucleotides: TGTGCCAGCAAACCCCCCCCGGGACTAGCGGGGGGCCGTGAGCAGTTCTTC. Its translation is CASKPPPGLAGGREQFF. Full variable domain (remainder filled in from reference TRBV11-2 and TRBJ2-1): EAGVAQSPRYKIIEKRQSVAFWCNPISGHATLYWYQQILGQGPKLLIQFQNNGVVDDSQLPKDRFSAERLKGVDSTLKIQPAKLEDSAVYLCASKPPPGLAGGREQFFGPGTRLTVL.

V gene TRBV5-5 combines with J gene TRBJ1-3; no firm D call. The CDR3 contains 17 residues. Trimming shortened V by 3 bases and J by 4 bases, and 20 bases separated the two germline ends. Germline CDR1 is SGHKS and CDR2 is YYEKEE (reference sequence). CDR3 sequence: CASSWAEVDILGNTIYF. The CDR3 DNA sequence: TGTGCCAGCAGCTGGGCCGAAGTAGATATACTCGGAAACACCATATATTTT.

The chain is built from TRBV10-2 and TRBJ1-2, with D hard to call. There are 13 residues in the CDR3. V lost 10 bases, J lost 3 bases, and 15 bases lay in between. Germline V CDR1 and CDR2: WSHSY, SAAADI. CDR3 in DNA: TGCGCCACCCTAGGACTTGGGTACTATGGCTACACCTTC. Encoded protein: CATLGLGYYGYTF.

The chain combines TRBV11-1 with TRBJ2-7; 7 bases align to TRBD1. CDR3 length equals 16 residues. CDR1 and CDR2 (germline): SGHAT, FQDESV (reference sequence). Trimming removed 5 bases from V and 4 bases from J; junction bases left unmatched: 14. Written as DNA, the CDR3 is TGTGCCAGCAGCCAAGCATCGACAGGGTTGTTTTACGAGCAGTACTTC. Protein product: CASSQASTGLFYEQYF.

The chain couples TRBV12-3 or TRBV12-4 to TRBJ1-1, with TRBD1 as a possible D gene (5 bases). With 5 bases removed from V and 6 bases from J, the gap between germline ends came to 13 bases. The CDR3 runs to 13 residues. The CDR3 here is CASSLRRGAEAFF. In nucleotides, the CDR3 is TGTGCCAGCAGTCTTAGGAGGGGAGCTGAAGCTTTCTTT.

The chain employs TRBV12-3 or TRBV12-4 and TRBJ2-1, with D perhaps TRBD2 (6 bases). CDR3 length equals 13 residues. The V gene lost 8 bases and the J gene lost 4 bases, with 12 bases spanning the gap. CDR3 DNA: TGTGCCAGCGTTGACGGGGGTTACAATGAGCAGTTCTTC. Its translation is CASVDGGYNEQFF.

The chain links TRBV5-6 to TRBJ1-4, with D perhaps TRBD1 (5 bases). CDR3 length: 15 residues. V was clipped by 3 bases and J by 7 bases, with 16 bases between them. CDR1 is SGHDT, CDR2 YYEEEE, per germline. This chain's CDR3 is CASSSPGDRPEKLFF. The CDR3 DNA is TGTGCCAGCAGCTCACCGGGGGACCGCCCTGAAAAACTGTTTTTT.

The chain carries TRBV3-1 (or the pseudogene TRBV3-2) and TRBJ1-4; D is uncertain. CDR1 is LGHDT, CDR2 YNNKEL, per germline (reference sequence). Between the trimmed V and J ends, which lost 1 base and 0 bases, there was a span of 15 bases. This CDR3 is built from 18 residues. Here the CDR3 DNA reads TGTGCCAGCAGCCAAGGTCCCCCTGACTCAGCAACTAATGAAAAACTGTTTTTT. It specifies CASSQGPPDSATNEKLFF.

The chain is built from TRBV28 and TRBJ2-5; maybe TRBD2 (6 bases). The CDR3 extends over 15 amino acids. The V end was cut by 6 bases, the J end by 1 base, with 15 bases between. Germline CDR1 reads MDHEN; CDR2 reads SYDVKM. The CDR3 region is CASRSPTGGQETQYF. The CDR3 DNA reads TGTGCCAGCAGATCACCGACCGGGGGCCAAGAGACCCAGTACTTC. Complete variable domain (other parts from reference TRBV28 and TRBJ2-5): DVKVTQSSRYLVKRTGEKVFLECVQDMDHENMFWYRQDPGLGLRLIYFSYDVKMKEKGDIPEGYSVSREKKERFSLILESASTNQTSMYLCASRSPTGGQETQYFGPGTRLLVL.

The CDR3 here is CASSYGWRGNYNEQFF. The CDR3 DNA follows: TGTGCCAGCAGTTACGGGTGGCGGGGTAACTACAATGAGCAGTTCTTC. The genes are TRBV6-5 and TRBJ2-1, with a tentative D call TRBD2 (6 bases). CDR1 and CDR2 (germline): MNHEY, SVGAGI. Trimming removed 2 bases at V and 3 bases at J, with 14 bases between. The CDR3 length is 16 residues.

The rearrangement joins TRBV19 to TRBJ1-5; TRBD1 aligns across 7 bases. CDR1 and CDR2 (germline): LNHDA, SQIVND (reference sequence). The CDR3 consists of 16 residues. The V and J ends lost 4 bases and 2 bases, in that order; junction bases with no gene match: 8. Written as DNA, the CDR3 is TGTGCCAGTAGTAGGCAGGGGGTTATTGGCAATCAGCCCCAGCATTTT. Protein sequence: CASSRQGVIGNQPQHF.

The rearrangement links TRBV6-2 or TRBV6-3 to TRBJ1-1; a weak D match, TRBD1 (5 bases). In germline, CDR1 is MNHEY, CDR2 SVGEGT. V gave up 2 bases and J gave up 4 bases, with 17 bases separating them. This CDR3 spans 16 amino acids. The CDR3 nucleotides are TGTGCCAGCAGTTACCGTGCAGGGAGGGAGAGCACTGAAGCTTTCTTT. This sequence encodes CASSYRAGRESTEAFF.